This TCR beta chain was sequenced during a study of monozygotic twins with cystic fibrosis. The CDR3 is 16 residues long. Germline CDR1 is SGHRS and CDR2 is YFSETQ. V dropped 2 bases and J dropped 4; count of bases not matched to a gene: 8. Data came from immunoSEQ multiplex PCR; TCRdb stores just in-frame clones and leaves some out. The sample lists fewer than 20,000 clones; about 90% were seen once. Study conclusions and caveats: In 13 of 16 pairs, V gene usage was closest to the co-twin's. Low clonality (median about 0.0095) suggested a mostly naive repertoire. In this small cohort, shared CDR3 numbers showed no association with age, concordance or disease severity.

Concerning this clone: Its specificity is not known.

Sequenced input: blood. The clonotype originates from a girl aged 2 to 9 with cystic fibrosis. The chain recombines TRBV5-1 with TRBJ2-1; 8 bases fit TRBD2. CDR3 nucleotides: TGCGCCAGCAGCTTATGGACTAGCTGGTTGTACAATGAGCAGTTCTTC. It translates to CASSLWTSWLYNEQFF.